This passage covers 31 T cell receptor beta chains from one sample sequenced in a study of glioma-infiltrating T cells. Amplification of TCR alpha and beta CDR3 regions from RNA used iRepertoire nested multiplex PCR. A single record per CDR3 protein comes from TCRdb applying MiXCR to the multiplex PCR reads. The sample has 90,000 to 110,000 distinct CDR3 sequences; 20% to 30% are singletons. The specimen sequenced was glioma tissue, nonneoplastic brain tissue, or PBMCs (not recorded which). The receptor source for this set is a human donor with low-grade glioma or glioblastoma, undergoing nonglioma brain surgery, or in good health (not recorded which).

As concerns this clonotype: One end of the junction does not line up with germline, which may come from a read error. The V call is TRBV24-1, the J call TRBJ1-5; D might be TRBD1 (5 bases). The CDR3 has 12 amino acids. The germline CDR1 and CDR2 sequences are KGHDR and SFDVKD. CDR3: CATSKGVGPKHF. The CDR3 coding sequence is TGTGCCACCAGTAAAGGAGTGGGGCCCAAGCATTTT.

There are many counts of this clonotype. The chain uses TRBV6-2 or TRBV6-3 and TRBJ2-3; 9 nucleotides align to TRBD2. Germline values: CDR1 MNHEY, CDR2 SVGEGT. The V segment lost 2 bases and the J segment 1 base; nucleotides outside the gene matches: 10. The CDR3 spans 18 residues. CDR3 DNA sequence: TGTGCCAGCAGTTACCTCCTTGGCGGGGGGGCCGGCACAGATACGCAGTATTTT. Encoded protein: CASSYLLGGGAGTDTQYF.

This clonotype has at least ten counts. This chain connects TRBV5-1 to TRBJ2-3; D may be TRBD2 (6 bases). Per germline, CDR1 SGHRS and CDR2 YFSETQ. V lost 4 bases, J lost 6 bases, and 12 bases lay in between. The CDR3 has 13 residues. The DNA of the CDR3 is TGCGCCAGCAGCCGATTGGAGGGGGATACGCAGTATTTT. It translates to CASSRLEGDTQYF.

The chain links TRBV11-2 to TRBJ2-1; 8 nucleotides match TRBD1. The trim removed 4 bases at V and 7 bases at J, leaving 6 bases unmatched. Looked up from germline, CDR1 is SGHAT and CDR2 is FQNNGV. The length of the CDR3 is 14 residues. The CDR3 nucleotides read TGTGCCAGCAGCTGGGACAGGTTTGGAAATGAGCAGTTCTTC. Protein product: CASSWDRFGNEQFF. The full variable domain, rest sourced from reference TRBV11-2 and TRBJ2-1, is EAGVAQSPRYKIIEKRQSVAFWCNPISGHATLYWYQQILGQGPKLLIQFQNNGVVDDSQLPKDRFSAERLKGVDSTLKIQPAKLEDSAVYLCASSWDRFGNEQFFGPGTRLTVL.

This clonotype was picked up many times. This CDR3 reads CSARDLVGGGYNEQFF. CDR3 in DNA: TGCAGTGCTAGAGATCTTGTGGGAGGGGGGTACAATGAGCAGTTCTTC. The rearrangement uses TRBV20-1 and TRBJ2-1, with D perhaps matching TRBD2 (7 bases). Germline V gene lookup returns CDR1 DFQATT and CDR2 SNEGSKA (reference sequence). The CDR3 sequence is 16 residues long. Trimming took 0 bases from V and 4 from J, leaving 16 bases between them.

The rearrangement uses TRBV4-2 and TRBJ1-2; D gene unclear. The CDR3 totals 15 residues. Germline CDR1 LGHNA, CDR2 YNFKEQ. Trimming removed 3 bases from V and 8 bases from J, with 19 bases in between. In DNA, the CDR3 is TGTGCCAGCAGCCACCTGGCCTCAGGAGCCGGCGGCTACACCTTC. Translation: CASSHLASGAGGYTF.

The table lists this clonotype with many counts. The rearrangement joins TRBV6-5 to TRBJ2-7; 7 bases map to TRBD2. Trimming at V came to 2 bases and at J to 1 base, leaving 8 bases not matched to a gene. This CDR3 comprises 16 residues. Germline CDR1 and CDR2: MNHEY and SVGAGI. CDR3: CASSYAGSGASYEQYF. As DNA, the CDR3 is TGTGCCAGCAGTTACGCCGGGAGCGGGGCGTCCTACGAGCAGTACTTC.

There are many counts of this clonotype. The chain's CDR3 is CASSRGTAYYEQYF. DNA for the CDR3: TGTGCCAGCAGTCGCGGGACAGCATACTACGAGCAGTACTTC. This sequence joins TRBV6-2 or TRBV6-3 and TRBJ2-7; a weak D match, TRBD1 (7 bases). CDR3 length equals 14 residues. Germline V lookup: CDR1 MNHEY, CDR2 SVGEGT. Trimming shortened V by 5 bases and J by 3 bases, and 14 bases separated the two germline ends.

Details on this clonotype: Germline is not matched at one junction end, which may reflect a read error. The chain links TRBV12-3 or TRBV12-4 to TRBJ1-1; D gene unclear. The CDR3 has 15 residues. The CDR3 bases are TGTGCCAGCTTGTTGACCGTTGGCGTGAACACTGGAGCTTTCTTT. Protein: CASLLTVGVNTGAFF.

At least ten counts were recorded for this clonotype. A much more abundant neighbour one base away suggests this may be a read error. The chain uses TRBV20-1 and TRBJ2-3, with D uncertain. CDR3 length: 12 residues. The V gene's germline CDR1 is DFQATT and CDR2 SNEGSKA (reference sequence). The CDR3 here is CSAGDRTDTQYF. The CDR3 region has the DNA TGCAGTGCTGGAGATCGCACAGATACGCAGTATTTT.

The chain carries TRBV6-6 and TRBJ1-5, with 10 bases lining up with TRBD1. From germline, CDR1 is MNHNY and CDR2 SVGAGI (reference sequence). The CDR3 runs 15 residues. The V and J ends lost 4 bases and 16 bases, in that order; junction bases with no gene match: 16. The CDR3 sequence: CASSSTGGSNQHHHF. The CDR3 nucleotides are TGTGCCAGCAGTTCGACAGGGGGCAGCAATCAGCACCATCATTTT.

This chain joins TRBV19 and TRBJ1-3; D not resolved. The V gene's germline CDR1 is LNHDA and CDR2 SQIVND (reference sequence). The CDR3 covers 12 residues. V dropped 7 bases and J dropped 4 bases, with 8 bases sitting between them. The CDR3 reads CASTPSGNTIYF. The CDR3 DNA reads TGTGCCAGTACCCCGTCGGGAAACACCATATATTTT. Full variable domain (remainder filled in from reference TRBV19 and TRBJ1-3): DGGITQSPKYLFRKEGQNVTLSCEQNLNHDAMYWYRQDPGQGLRLIYYSQIVNDFQKGDIAEGYSVSREKKESFPLTVTSAQKNPTAFYLCASTPSGNTIYFGEGSWLTVV.

This clonotype was observed many times. The chain uses TRBV24-1 and TRBJ2-7; D gene unclear. The germline V gene encodes CDR1 KGHDR and CDR2 SFDVKD. The CDR3 is 14 amino acids. With 9 bases removed from V and 0 bases from J, the gap between germline ends came to 14 bases. The DNA of the CDR3 is TGTGCCACCGCGGAGAGTGGAAGCTCCTACGAGCAGTACTTC. It specifies CATAESGSSYEQYF.

In regard to this clonotype: A read error may produce the germline difference seen at one junction end. J is TRBJ2-3 and V is TRBV28; D is undetermined. This CDR3 contains 13 residues. Looked up from germline, CDR1 is MDHEN and CDR2 is SYDVKM. CDR3 residues: CASSLKSIDTQYF. CDR3 sequence (DNA): TGTGCCAGCAGTTTGAAGTCAATAGATACGCAGTATTTC.

This clonotype showed up many times. The J gene is TRBJ1-1, the V gene TRBV24-1; no clear D gene. V shed 8 bases and J shed 1 base, with 10 bases lying between them. The CDR3 totals 13 residues. Germline assignment: CDR1 KGHDR and CDR2 SFDVKD. CDR3 protein: CATKNLANTEAFF. Written as DNA, the CDR3 is TGTGCCACCAAAAATCTGGCGAACACTGAAGCTTTCTTT.

This clonotype was picked up many times. The genes are TRBV19 and TRBJ1-1; 7 bases align to TRBD1. The V segment lost 5 bases and the J segment 5 bases; nucleotides outside the gene matches: 5. Germline assignment: CDR1 LNHDA and CDR2 SQIVND (reference sequence). The CDR3 has 13 residues. CDR3 nucleotide sequence: TGTGCCAGTAGTTCCACAGGGGCAACTGAAGCTTTCTTT. Protein: CASSSTGATEAFF.

The CDR3 DNA is TGTGCCAGCAGTTTAATGACGGTGGACGGCCTCCGGCAGGATTCTATATATTTT. Translated, it gives CASSLMTVDGLRQDSIYF. The V gene is TRBV28, the J gene TRBJ1-3; D is unclear. The CDR3 has 18 amino acids. The germline V and J ends were trimmed by 2 bases and 13 bases, with 30 bases remaining between them. Germline V gives CDR1 MDHEN, CDR2 SYDVKM. Drawing the rest from reference TRBV28 and TRBJ1-3, the complete variable domain is DVKVTQSSRYLVKRTGEKVFLECVQDMDHENMFWYRQDPGLGLRLIYFSYDVKMKEKGDIPEGYSVSREKKERFSLILESASTNQTSMYLCASSLMTVDGLRQDSIYFGEGSWLTVV.

This clonotype was found many times. The V and J genes are TRBV29-1 and TRBJ2-7; 9 nucleotides agree with TRBD1. There are 13 residues in the CDR3. The junction had 3 bases not matched to a gene; V was cut back by 1 base and J by 5 bases. Germline V gene sequence: CDR1 SQVTM, CDR2 ANQGSEA. CDR3 sequence reads: CSVEGTGADEQYF. The CDR3 nucleotides are TGCAGCGTTGAAGGGACAGGGGCCGACGAGCAGTACTTC.

This clonotype was counted many times. This chain joins TRBV7-2 and TRBJ1-2, with 8 bases aligning to TRBD1. V gave up 0 bases and J gave up 8 bases; unmatched junction bases: 8. Germline assignment: CDR1 SGHTA and CDR2 FQGNSA. The CDR3 extends over 15 amino acids. The DNA for the CDR3 is TGTGCCAGCAGCTTAGCTTCTGGACAGGGACGGGGCTACACCTTC. The encoded protein is CASSLASGQGRGYTF.

With regard to this clonotype: A much larger clonotype is one base distant, so this may be a read error. V and J are TRBV14 and TRBJ2-1; possibly TRBD2 for D (5 bases). Germline V lookup: CDR1 SGHDN, CDR2 FVKESK. The CDR3 runs 16 residues. CDR3 sequence reads: CASSHSTIYMSNERFF. The DNA for the CDR3 is TGTGCCAGCAGCCATTCGACTATCTACATGTCCAATGAGCGGTTCTTC.

This clonotype was recorded a few times. The chain uses TRBV7-9 and TRBJ2-7; no definite D call. Germline V gene lookup returns CDR1 SEHNR and CDR2 FQNEAQ (reference sequence). The CDR3 is 16 residues long. The germline V and J ends were trimmed by 5 bases and 1 base, with 18 bases remaining between them. CDR3 sequence (DNA): TGTGCCAGCAGCCCGACTTCCATTCACACATCCTACGAGCAGTACTTC. Translating gives CASSPTSIHTSYEQYF.

This clonotype was observed many times. The CDR3 region is CATSPRTSGNEQFF. DNA of the CDR3: TGTGCCACCAGCCCCCGAACAAGCGGGAATGAGCAGTTCTTC. The chain has TRBV24-1 and TRBJ2-1; tentatively, D is TRBD2 (6 bases). CDR1 and CDR2 (germline): KGHDR, SFDVKD. Trimming removed 7 bases at V and 7 bases at J, with 16 bases between. The CDR3 is 14 amino acids.

Notes on this clonotype: One end of the junction fails to match germline, which may point to a read error. This chain links TRBV11-2 with TRBJ1-5; D is unresolved. Per the germline V gene, CDR1 is SGHAT and CDR2 is FQNNGV. The CDR3 loop spans 13 amino acids. This CDR3 reads CARSQDMEQPQHF. DNA for the CDR3: TGCGCCAGAAGCCAAGACATGGAGCAGCCGCAGCATTTT.

The J gene is TRBJ1-5, the V gene TRBV18, with 8 bases matching TRBD1. V was pared by 1 base and J by 2 bases, with 4 bases of the junction left unmatched. This CDR3 contains 16 residues. In germline, CDR1 is KGHSH, CDR2 LQKENI. The CDR3 here is CASSPLPGGGNQPQHF. CDR3 nucleotides: TGTGCCAGCTCACCACTGCCAGGGGGCGGCAATCAGCCCCAGCATTTT. Using reference TRBV18 and TRBJ1-5 for the parts outside the CDR3, the full variable domain is NAGVMQNPRHLVRRRGQEARLRCSPMKGHSHVYWYRQLPEEGLKFMVYLQKENIIDESGMPKERFSAEFPKEGPSILRIQQVVRGDSAAYFCASSPLPGGGNQPQHFGDGTRLSIL.

The chain couples TRBV2 to TRBJ1-2; D is unclear. The germline V gene has CDR1 SNHLY and CDR2 FYNNEI. V lost 0 bases and J lost 4, with 6 bases in between. CDR3 size: 13 residues. CDR3 amino acids: CASSEALFYGYTF. CDR3 nucleotide sequence: TGTGCCAGCAGTGAAGCGCTCTTCTATGGCTACACCTTC. Variable domain in full (rest from reference TRBV2 and TRBJ1-2): EPEVTQTPSHQVTQMGQEVILRCVPISNHLYFYWYRQILGQKVEFLVSFYNNEISEKSEIFDDQFSVERPDGSNFTLKIRSTKLEDSAMYFCASSEALFYGYTFGSGTRLTVV.

The chain combines TRBV30 with TRBJ2-1; no reliable D call. The CDR3 loop spans 12 amino acids. Germline CDR1 reads GTSNPN; CDR2 reads SVGIG (reference sequence). Trimming removed 0 bases at V and 5 bases at J, with 5 bases between. As DNA, the CDR3 is TGTGCCTGGAGTGTAAATCACAATGAGCAGTTCTTC. It yields the protein CAWSVNHNEQFF.

This clonotype came up many times. The J gene is TRBJ2-1, the V gene TRBV30, with a tentative D call TRBD2 (6 bases). The CDR3 contains 13 residues. The germline CDR1 and CDR2 sequences are GTSNPN and SVGIG (reference sequence). V was shortened by 1 base and J by 6 bases, with 10 bases between the two germline ends. Here the CDR3 reads CAWSGAGGNEQFF. As DNA, the CDR3 is TGTGCCTGGAGTGGGGCCGGGGGCAATGAGCAGTTCTTC.

Points on this clonotype: A much larger clone lies one base from this, so it may be a read error. This chain uses TRBV4-1 with TRBJ1-5, with D maybe TRBD1 (6 bases). The CDR3 totals 15 residues. The V gene's germline CDR1 is MGHRA and CDR2 YSYEKL. V gave up 4 bases and J gave up 2 bases, with 12 bases separating them. CDR3 protein: CASSRGQLGNQPQHF. The CDR3 bases are TGCGCCAGCAGCCGAGGACAGTTAGGCAATCAGCCCCAGCATTTT.

V gene TRBV19 combines with J gene TRBJ1-6, with D possibly TRBD1 on 5 matching bases. Trimming shortened V by 7 bases and J by 0 bases, and 13 bases separated the two germline ends. Per the germline V gene, CDR1 is LNHDA and CDR2 is SQIVND (reference sequence). This CDR3 comprises 16 residues. The CDR3 here is CASNDRQSSYNSPLHF. The DNA of the CDR3 is TGTGCCAGTAATGACAGACAGAGCTCCTATAATTCACCCCTCCACTTT.

About this clonotype itself: One junction end does not reproduce the germline sequence, and a read error may be involved. V is TRBV20-1 and J is TRBJ2-1; the match to TRBD2 covers 9 bases. From germline, CDR1 is DFQATT and CDR2 SNEGSKA (reference sequence). The CDR3 is 14 amino acids. CDR3 DNA sequence: TGCAGTGCTGGTAGCGGGAGTGACTCAGATACGCAGTCCTTC. This sequence encodes CSAGSGSDSDTQSF.

At least ten counts were recorded for this clonotype. The rearrangement uses TRBV29-1 and TRBJ1-1, with D tentatively TRBD1 (5 bases). Germline CDR1 is SQVTM and CDR2 is ANQGSEA. The CDR3 is 12 residues long. With 6 bases removed from V and 1 base from J, the gap between germline ends came to 9 bases. The CDR3 coding sequence is TGCAGCGTATGGACAAGGAACACTGAAGCTTTCTTT. Its protein is CSVWTRNTEAFF. Full variable domain (outside the CDR3, taken from reference TRBV29-1 and TRBJ1-1): SAVISQKPSRDICQRGTSLTIQCQVDSQVTMMFWYRQQPGQSLTLIATANQGSEATYESGFVIDKFPISRPNLTFSTLTVSNMSPEDSSIYLCSVWTRNTEAFFGQGTRLTVV.